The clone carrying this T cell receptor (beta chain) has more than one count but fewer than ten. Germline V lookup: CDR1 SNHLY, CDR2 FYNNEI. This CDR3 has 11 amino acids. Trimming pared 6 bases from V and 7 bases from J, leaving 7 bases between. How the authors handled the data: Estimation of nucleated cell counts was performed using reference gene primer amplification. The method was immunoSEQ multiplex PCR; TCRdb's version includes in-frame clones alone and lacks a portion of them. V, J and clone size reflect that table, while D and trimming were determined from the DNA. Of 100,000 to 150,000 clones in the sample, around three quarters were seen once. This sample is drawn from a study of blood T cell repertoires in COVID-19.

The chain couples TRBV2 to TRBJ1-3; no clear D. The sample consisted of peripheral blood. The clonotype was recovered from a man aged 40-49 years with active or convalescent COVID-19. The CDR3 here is CASSPENTIYF. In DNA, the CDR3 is TGTGCCAGCAGCCCGGAGAACACCATATATTTT.